This T cell receptor beta chain is from a study of graft-versus-host responses after intestinal transplantation. Data came from immunoSEQ multiplex PCR; TCRdb stores just in-frame clones and leaves some out. This sample has 8,000 to 10,000 clones, with 94% found just once. The specimen was PBMCs, collected 8 days after intestinal transplant. This receptor was taken from a human patient who received an intestinal transplant, so some T cells may come from the graft donor.

CDR3 sequence reads: CASLYSSNQPQHF. The CDR3 coding sequence is TGTGCCAGCCTCTATAGTAGCAATCAGCCCCAGCATTTT. The V gene is TRBV28, the J gene TRBJ1-5, with D unresolved. The CDR3 sequence is 13 residues long. Trimming left V 8 bases short and J 0 bases short, with 8 bases between. CDR1 is MDHEN and CDR2 is SYDVKM in the germline V gene.